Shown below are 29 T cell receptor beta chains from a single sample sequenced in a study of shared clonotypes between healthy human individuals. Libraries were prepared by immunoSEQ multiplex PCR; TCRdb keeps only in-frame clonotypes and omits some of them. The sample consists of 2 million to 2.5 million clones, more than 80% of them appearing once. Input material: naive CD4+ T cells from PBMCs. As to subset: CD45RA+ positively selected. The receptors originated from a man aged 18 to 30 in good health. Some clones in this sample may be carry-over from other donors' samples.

CDR3 DNA: TGCGCCAGCAGCCCGAACAGGGCAGCTAACTATGGCTACACCTTC. Encoded protein: CASSPNRAANYGYTF. V usage is TRBV4-1 and J usage is TRBJ1-2; perhaps TRBD1 as D (6 bases). The V gene's germline CDR1 is MGHRA and CDR2 YSYEKL. Deletions cut 4 bases from V and 0 bases from J, with 12 bases between. The CDR3 totals 15 residues.

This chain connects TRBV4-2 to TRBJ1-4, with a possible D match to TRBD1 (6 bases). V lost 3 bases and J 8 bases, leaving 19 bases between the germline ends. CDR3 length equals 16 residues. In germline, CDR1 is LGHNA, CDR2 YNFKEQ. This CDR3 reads CASSHLLGTYSEKLFF. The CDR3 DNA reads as TGTGCCAGCAGCCACCTATTGGGGACATACTCCGAAAAACTGTTTTTT.

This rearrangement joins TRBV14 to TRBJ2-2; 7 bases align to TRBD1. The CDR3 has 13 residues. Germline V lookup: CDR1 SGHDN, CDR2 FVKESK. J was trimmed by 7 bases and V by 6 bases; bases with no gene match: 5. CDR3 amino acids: CASRRQGGGELFF. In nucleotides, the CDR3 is TGTGCCAGCAGGAGACAGGGTGGCGGGGAGCTGTTTTTT.

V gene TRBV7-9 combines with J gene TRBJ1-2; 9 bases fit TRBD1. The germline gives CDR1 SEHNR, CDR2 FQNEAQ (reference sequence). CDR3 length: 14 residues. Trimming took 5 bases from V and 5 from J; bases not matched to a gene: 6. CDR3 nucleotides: TGTGCCAGCAGCCCCGGGACAGGGCTTTATGGCTACACCTTC. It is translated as CASSPGTGLYGYTF.

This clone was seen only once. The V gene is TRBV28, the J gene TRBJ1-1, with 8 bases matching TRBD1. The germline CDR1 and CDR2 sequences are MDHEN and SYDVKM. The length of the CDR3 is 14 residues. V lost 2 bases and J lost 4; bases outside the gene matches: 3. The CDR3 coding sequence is TGTGCCAGCAGTTTAGCAGGGGGCGGCACTGAAGCTTTCTTT. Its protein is CASSLAGGGTEAFF.

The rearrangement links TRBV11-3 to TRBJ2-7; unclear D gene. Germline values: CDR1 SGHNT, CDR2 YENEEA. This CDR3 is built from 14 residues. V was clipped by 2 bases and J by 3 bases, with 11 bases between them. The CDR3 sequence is CASSLSSHNYEQYF. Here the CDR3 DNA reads TGTGCCAGCAGCTTATCATCCCACAACTACGAGCAGTACTTC.

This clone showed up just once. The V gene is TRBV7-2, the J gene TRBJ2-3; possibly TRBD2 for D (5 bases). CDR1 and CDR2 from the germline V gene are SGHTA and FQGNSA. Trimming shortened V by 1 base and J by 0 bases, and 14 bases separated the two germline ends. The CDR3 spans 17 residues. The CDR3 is CASSLGGRAASTDTQYF. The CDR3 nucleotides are TGTGCCAGCAGCTTAGGGGGTAGAGCGGCTAGCACAGATACGCAGTATTTT.

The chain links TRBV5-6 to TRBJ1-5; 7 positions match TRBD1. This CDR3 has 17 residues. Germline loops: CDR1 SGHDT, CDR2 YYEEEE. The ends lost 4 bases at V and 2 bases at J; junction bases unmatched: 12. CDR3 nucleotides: TGTGCCAGCAGCCGGGGGACTTTCGGACAGGGCAATCAGCCCCAGCATTTT. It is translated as CASSRGTFGQGNQPQHF.

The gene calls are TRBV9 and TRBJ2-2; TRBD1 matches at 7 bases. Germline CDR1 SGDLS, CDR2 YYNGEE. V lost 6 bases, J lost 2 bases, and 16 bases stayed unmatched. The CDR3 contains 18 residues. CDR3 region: CASTGTIYGQANTGELFF. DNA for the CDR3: TGTGCCAGCACCGGTACCATATACGGACAGGCCAACACCGGGGAGCTGTTTTTT.

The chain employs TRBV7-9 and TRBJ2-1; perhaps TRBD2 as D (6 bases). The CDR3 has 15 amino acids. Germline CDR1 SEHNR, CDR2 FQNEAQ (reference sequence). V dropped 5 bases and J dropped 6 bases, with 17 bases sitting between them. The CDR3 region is CASSPGVQLINEQFF. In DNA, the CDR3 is TGTGCCAGCAGCCCGGGGGTACAGTTGATCAATGAGCAGTTCTTC. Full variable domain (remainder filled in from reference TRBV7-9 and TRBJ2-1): DTGVSQNPRHKITKRGQNVTFRCDPISEHNRLYWYRQTLGQGPEFLTYFQNEAQLEKSRLLSDRFSAERPKGSFSTLEIQRTEQGDSAMYLCASSPGVQLINEQFFGPGTRLTVL.

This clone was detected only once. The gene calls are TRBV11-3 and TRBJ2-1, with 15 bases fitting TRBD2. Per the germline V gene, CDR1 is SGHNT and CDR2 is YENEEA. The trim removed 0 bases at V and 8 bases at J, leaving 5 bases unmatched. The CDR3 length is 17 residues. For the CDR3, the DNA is TGTGCCAGCAGCTTAGAGGGGACTAGCGGGAGGCTCGATGAGCAGTTCTTC. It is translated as CASSLEGTSGRLDEQFF.

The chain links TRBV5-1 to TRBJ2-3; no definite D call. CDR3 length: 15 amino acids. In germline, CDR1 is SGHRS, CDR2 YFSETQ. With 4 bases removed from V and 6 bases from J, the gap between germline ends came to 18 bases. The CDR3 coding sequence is TGCGCCAGCAGCGTGGCCTCGAACCAAGCGGATACGCAGTATTTT. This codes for CASSVASNQADTQYF.

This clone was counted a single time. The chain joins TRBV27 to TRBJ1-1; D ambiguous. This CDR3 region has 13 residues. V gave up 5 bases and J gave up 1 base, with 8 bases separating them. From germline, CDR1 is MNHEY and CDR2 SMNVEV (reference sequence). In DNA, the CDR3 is TGTGCCAGCAGTCCCCGCAGGAACACTGAAGCTTTCTTT. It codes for CASSPRRNTEAFF.

The CDR3 sequence is CASSGGYRGGELFF. CDR3 coding DNA: TGTGCCAGCAGTGGAGGATACCGAGGAGGGGAGCTGTTTTTT. The chain uses TRBV2 and TRBJ2-2; D uncertain. CDR3 length equals 14 residues. CDR1 and CDR2 (germline): SNHLY, FYNNEI. V was cut by 4 bases and J by 8 bases, with 14 bases left in between.

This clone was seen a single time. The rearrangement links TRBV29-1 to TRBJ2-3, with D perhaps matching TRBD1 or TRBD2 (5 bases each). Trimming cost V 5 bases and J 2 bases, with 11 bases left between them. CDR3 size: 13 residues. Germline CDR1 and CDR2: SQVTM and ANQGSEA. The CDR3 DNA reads TGCAGCGTTATGGGGGAACTCACAGATACGCAGTATTTT. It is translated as CSVMGELTDTQYF.

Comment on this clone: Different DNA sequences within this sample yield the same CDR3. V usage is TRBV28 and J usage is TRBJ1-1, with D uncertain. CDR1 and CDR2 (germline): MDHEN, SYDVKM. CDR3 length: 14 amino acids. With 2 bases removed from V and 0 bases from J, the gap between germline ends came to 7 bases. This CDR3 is CASSLRRMNTEAFF. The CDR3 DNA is TGTGCCAGCAGTTTACGGAGGATGAACACTGAAGCTTTCTTT. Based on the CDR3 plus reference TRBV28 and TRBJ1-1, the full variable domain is DVKVTQSSRYLVKRTGEKVFLECVQDMDHENMFWYRQDPGLGLRLIYFSYDVKMKEKGDIPEGYSVSREKKERFSLILESASTNQTSMYLCASSLRRMNTEAFFGQGTRLTVV.

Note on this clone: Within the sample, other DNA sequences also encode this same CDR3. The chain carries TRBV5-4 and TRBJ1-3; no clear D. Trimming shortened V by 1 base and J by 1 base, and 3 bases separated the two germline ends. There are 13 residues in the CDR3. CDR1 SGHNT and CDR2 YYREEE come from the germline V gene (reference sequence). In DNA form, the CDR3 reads TGTGCCAGCAGCTTGAGATCTGGAAACACCATATATTTT. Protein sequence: CASSLRSGNTIYF. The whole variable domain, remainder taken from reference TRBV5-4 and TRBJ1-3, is ETGVTQSPTHLIKTRGQQVTLRCSSQSGHNTVSWYQQALGQGPQFIFQYYREEENGRGNFPPRFSGLQFPNYSSELNVNALELDDSALYLCASSLRSGNTIYFGEGSWLTVV.

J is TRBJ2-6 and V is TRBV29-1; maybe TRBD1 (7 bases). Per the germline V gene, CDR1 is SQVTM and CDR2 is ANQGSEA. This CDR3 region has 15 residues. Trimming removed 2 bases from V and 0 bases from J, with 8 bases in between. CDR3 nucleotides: TGCAGCGTTGAACAGGGGGGCTCTGGGGCCAACGTCCTGACTTTC. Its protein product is CSVEQGGSGANVLTF.

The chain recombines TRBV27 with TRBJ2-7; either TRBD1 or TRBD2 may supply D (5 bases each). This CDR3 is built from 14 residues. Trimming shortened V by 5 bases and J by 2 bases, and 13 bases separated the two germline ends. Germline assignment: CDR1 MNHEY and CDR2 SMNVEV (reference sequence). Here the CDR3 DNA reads TGTGCCAGCAGTCAAATGGGACCCACCTACGAGCAGTACTTC. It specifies CASSQMGPTYEQYF.

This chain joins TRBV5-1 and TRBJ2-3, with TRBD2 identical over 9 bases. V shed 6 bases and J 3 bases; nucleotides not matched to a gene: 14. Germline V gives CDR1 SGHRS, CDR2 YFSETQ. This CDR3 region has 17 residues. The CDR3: CASKLGMAGGETDTQYF. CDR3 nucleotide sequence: TGCGCCAGCAAGCTTGGGATGGCGGGAGGGGAGACAGATACGCAGTATTTT.

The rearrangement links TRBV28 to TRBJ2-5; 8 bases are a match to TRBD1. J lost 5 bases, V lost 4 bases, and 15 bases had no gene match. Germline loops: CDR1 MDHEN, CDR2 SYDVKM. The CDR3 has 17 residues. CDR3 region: CASSWTGRELVEETQYF. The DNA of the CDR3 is TGTGCCAGCAGTTGGACAGGGCGAGAACTCGTGGAGGAGACCCAGTACTTC.

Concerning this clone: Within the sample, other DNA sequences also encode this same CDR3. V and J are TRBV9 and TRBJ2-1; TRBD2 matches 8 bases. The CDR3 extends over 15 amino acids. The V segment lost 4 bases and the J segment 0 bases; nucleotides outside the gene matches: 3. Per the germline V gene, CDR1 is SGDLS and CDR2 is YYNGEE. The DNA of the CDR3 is TGTGCCAGCAGCCCCAGCGGGAGCTCCTACAATGAGCAGTTCTTC. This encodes CASSPSGSSYNEQFF. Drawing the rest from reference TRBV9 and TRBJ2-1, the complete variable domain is DSGVTQTPKHLITATGQRVTLRCSPRSGDLSVYWYQQSLDQGLQFLIQYYNGEERAKGNILERFSAQQFPDLHSELNLSSLELGDSALYFCASSPSGSSYNEQFFGPGTRLTVL.

The CDR3 region is CASSLGQWNNYGYTF. In DNA form, the CDR3 reads TGTGCCAGCAGCTTGGGACAGTGGAATAACTATGGCTACACCTTC. The V gene is TRBV5-4, the J gene TRBJ1-2; tentatively, D is TRBD1 (5 bases). V lost 0 bases and J lost 1, with 10 bases in between. Per germline, CDR1 SGHNT and CDR2 YYREEE (reference sequence). The CDR3 totals 15 residues.

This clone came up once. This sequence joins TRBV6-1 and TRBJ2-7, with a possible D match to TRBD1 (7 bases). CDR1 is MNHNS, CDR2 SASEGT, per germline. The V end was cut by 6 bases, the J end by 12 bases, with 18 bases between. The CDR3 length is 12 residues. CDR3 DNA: TGTGCCAGCAGCGACCATAACAGGGGACTGTACTTC. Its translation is CASSDHNRGLYF.

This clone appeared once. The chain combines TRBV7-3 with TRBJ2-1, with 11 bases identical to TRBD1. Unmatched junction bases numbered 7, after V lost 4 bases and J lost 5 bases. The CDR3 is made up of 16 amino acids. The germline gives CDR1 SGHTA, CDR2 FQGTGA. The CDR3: CASSSWTGGLDNEQFF. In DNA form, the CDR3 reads TGTGCCAGCAGCTCATGGACAGGGGGCCTCGACAATGAGCAGTTCTTC.

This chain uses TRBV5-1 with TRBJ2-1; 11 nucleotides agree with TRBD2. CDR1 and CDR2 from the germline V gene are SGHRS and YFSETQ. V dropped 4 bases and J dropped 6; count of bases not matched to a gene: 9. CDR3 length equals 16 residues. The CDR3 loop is CASSQRTSGPSNEQFF. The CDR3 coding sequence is TGCGCCAGCAGCCAAAGGACTAGCGGGCCCTCCAATGAGCAGTTCTTC. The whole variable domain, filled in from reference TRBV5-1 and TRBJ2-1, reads KAGVTQTPRYLIKTRGQQVTLSCSPISGHRSVSWYQQTPGQGLQFLFEYFSETQRNKGNFPGRFSGRQFSNSRSEMNVSTLELGDSALYLCASSQRTSGPSNEQFFGPGTRLTVL.

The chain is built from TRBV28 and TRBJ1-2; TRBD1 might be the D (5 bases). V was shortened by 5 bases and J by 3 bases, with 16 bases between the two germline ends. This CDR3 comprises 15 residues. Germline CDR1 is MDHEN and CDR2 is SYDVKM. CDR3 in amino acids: CASSPLRSGDYGYTF. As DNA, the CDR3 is TGTGCCAGCAGTCCGCTTCGATCGGGGGACTATGGCTACACCTTC.

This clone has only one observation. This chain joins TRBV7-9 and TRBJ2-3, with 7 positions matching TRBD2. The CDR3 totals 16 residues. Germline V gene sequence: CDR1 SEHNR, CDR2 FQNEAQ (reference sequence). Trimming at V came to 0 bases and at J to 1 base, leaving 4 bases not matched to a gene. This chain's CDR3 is CASSLALRERTDTQYF. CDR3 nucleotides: TGTGCCAGCAGCTTAGCTTTGCGGGAGCGCACAGATACGCAGTATTTT.

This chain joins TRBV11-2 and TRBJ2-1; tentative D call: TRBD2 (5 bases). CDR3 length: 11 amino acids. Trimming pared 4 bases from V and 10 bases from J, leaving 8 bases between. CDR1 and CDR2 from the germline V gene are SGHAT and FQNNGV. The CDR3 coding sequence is TGTGCCAGCAGCTCGGGGTGGGAGCAGTTCTTC. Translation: CASSSGWEQFF.